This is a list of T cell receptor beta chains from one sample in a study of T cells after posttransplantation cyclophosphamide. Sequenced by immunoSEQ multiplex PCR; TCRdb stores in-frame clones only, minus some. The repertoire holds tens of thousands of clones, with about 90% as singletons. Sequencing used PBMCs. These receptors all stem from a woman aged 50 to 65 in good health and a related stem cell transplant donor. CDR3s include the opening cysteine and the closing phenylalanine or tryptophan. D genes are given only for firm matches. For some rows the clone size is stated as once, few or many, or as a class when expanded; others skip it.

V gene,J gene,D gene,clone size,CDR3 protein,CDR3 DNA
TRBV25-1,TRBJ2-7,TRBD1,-,CASSERSRDSYEQYF,TGTGCCAGCAGTGAGAGGTCCCGGGACAGCTACGAGCAGTACTTC
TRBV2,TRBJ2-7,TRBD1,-,CASSDFGTGFHEQYF,TGTGCCAGCAGTGACTTCGGGACAGGGTTCCACGAGCAGTACTTC
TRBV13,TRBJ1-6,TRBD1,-,CASSLRYRGTDYNSPLHF,TGTGCCAGCAGCCTCAGATATAGGGGGACAGACTATAATTCACCCCTCCACTTT
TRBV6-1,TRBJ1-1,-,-,CASSEVHRVTTEAFF,TGTGCCAGCAGTGAAGTCCACAGGGTGACCACTGAAGCTTTCTTT
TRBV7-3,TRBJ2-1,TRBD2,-,CASNRLAGSSYNEQFF,TGTGCCAGCAATCGACTAGCGGGGAGCTCCTACAATGAGCAGTTCTTC
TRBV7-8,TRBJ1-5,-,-,CASSLTGFLQPQHF,TGTGCCAGCAGCTTAACCGGGTTTCTTCAGCCCCAGCATTTT
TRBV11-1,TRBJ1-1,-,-,CASSFGTIDTEAFF,TGTGCCAGCAGCTTCGGGACAATTGACACTGAAGCTTTCTTT
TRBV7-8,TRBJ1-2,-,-,CASSSKQTAKEGYTF,TGTGCCAGCAGCTCGAAACAGACAGCTAAGGAGGGCTACACCTTC
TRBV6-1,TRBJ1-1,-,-,CASIYGAGMNTEAFF,TGTGCCAGCATCTATGGGGCAGGGATGAACACTGAAGCTTTCTTT
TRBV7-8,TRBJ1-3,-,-,CASSFEKGVGGNTIYF,TGTGCCAGCAGCTTCGAGAAGGGGGTTGGCGGAAACACCATATATTTT
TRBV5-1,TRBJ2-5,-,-,CASSSLGGQETQYF,TGCGCCAGCAGCTCCCTAGGGGGCCAAGAGACCCAGTACTTC
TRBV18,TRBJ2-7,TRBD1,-,CASSPGQEPYEQYF,TGTGCCAGCTCACCGGGACAGGAACCCTACGAGCAGTACTTC
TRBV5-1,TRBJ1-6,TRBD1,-,CASSLGQGNNSPLHF,TGCGCCAGCAGCCTCGGACAGGGAAATAATTCACCCCTCCACTTT
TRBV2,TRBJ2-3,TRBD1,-,CASRDRGRTDTQYF,TGTGCCAGCCGGGACAGGGGGAGGACAGATACGCAGTATTTT
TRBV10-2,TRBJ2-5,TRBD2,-,CASRTPTSGLETQYF,TGCGCCAGCAGGACTCCTACTAGCGGGTTGGAGACCCAGTACTTC
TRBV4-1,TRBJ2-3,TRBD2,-,CASSQSLTSGGRTDTQYF,TGCGCCAGCAGCCAAAGCCTTACTAGCGGGGGACGCACAGATACGCAGTATTTT
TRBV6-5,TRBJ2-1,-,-,CASSPRTGSEQFF,TGTGCCAGCAGCCCTCGAACGGGAAGTGAGCAGTTCTTC
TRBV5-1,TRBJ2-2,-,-,CASSQGAANTGELFF,TGCGCCAGCAGCCAAGGAGCTGCGAACACCGGGGAGCTGTTTTTT
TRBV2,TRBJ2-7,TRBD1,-,CASSWTGEYEQYF,TGTGCCAGCAGTTGGACAGGGGAGTACGAGCAGTACTTC
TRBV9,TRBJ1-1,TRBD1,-,CASSFSGTATEAFF,TGTGCCAGCAGCTTTTCCGGGACAGCCACTGAAGCTTTCTTT
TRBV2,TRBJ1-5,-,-,CASSALKAGNQPQHF,TGTGCCAGCAGTGCCCTAAAAGCGGGCAATCAGCCCCAGCATTTT
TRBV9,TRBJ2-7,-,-,CASSVGGGAGEQYF,TGTGCCAGCAGCGTAGGAGGCGGGGCAGGAGAGCAGTACTTC
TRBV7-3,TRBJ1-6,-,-,CASSPQGGNNSPLHF,TGTGCCAGCAGCCCCCAGGGCGGGAATAATTCACCCCTCCACTTT
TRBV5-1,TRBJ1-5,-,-,CASSFNGQPQHF,TGCGCCAGCAGCTTCAACGGTCAGCCCCAGCATTTT
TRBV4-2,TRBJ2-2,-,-,CASSLEVGELFF,TGTGCCAGCAGCCTCGAGGTCGGGGAGCTGTTTTTT
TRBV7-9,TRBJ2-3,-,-,CASSFSGSTDTQYF,TGTGCCAGCAGCTTTAGCGGAAGCACAGATACGCAGTATTTT
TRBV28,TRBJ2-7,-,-,CATSQGTPREQYF,TGTGCCACCTCTCAGGGAACTCCTCGGGAGCAGTACTTC
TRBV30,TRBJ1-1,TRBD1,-,CAWSVKRGQKTEAFF,TGTGCCTGGAGTGTAAAAAGGGGGCAAAAGACTGAAGCTTTCTTT
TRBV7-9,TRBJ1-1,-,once,CASGTQGSTEAFF,TGTGCCAGCGGAACACAGGGATCCACTGAAGCTTTCTTT
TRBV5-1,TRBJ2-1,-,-,CASQGPPGGSGSYNEQFF,TGCGCCAGCCAGGGCCCTCCAGGGGGGTCCGGCTCCTACAATGAGCAGTTCTTC
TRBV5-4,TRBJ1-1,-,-,CASSDSRAGLNTEAFF,TGTGCCAGCAGCGACTCGCGGGCAGGCTTGAACACTGAAGCTTTCTTT
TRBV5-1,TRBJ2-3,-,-,CASSWDTEDTQYF,TGCGCCAGCAGCTGGGACACCGAAGATACGCAGTATTTT
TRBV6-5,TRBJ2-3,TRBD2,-,CASSPPGTNTDTQYF,TGTGCCAGCAGTCCCCCCGGGACTAACACAGATACGCAGTATTTT
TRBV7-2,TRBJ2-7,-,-,CASSLAQGYEQYF,TGTGCCAGCAGCTTAGCACAGGGATACGAGCAGTACTTC
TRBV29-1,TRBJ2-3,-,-,CSAQTSTDTQYF,TGCAGCGCTCAGACAAGCACAGATACGCAGTATTTT
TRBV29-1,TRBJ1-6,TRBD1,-,CSVGDRVNSPLHF,TGCAGCGTGGGGGACAGGGTCAATTCACCCCTCCACTTT
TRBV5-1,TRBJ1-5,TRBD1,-,CASSLAGGLRQPQHF,TGCGCCAGCAGCTTGGCAGGGGGCTTGAGGCAGCCCCAGCATTTT
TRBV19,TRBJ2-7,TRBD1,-,CASSPGQGFSEQYF,TGTGCCAGTAGTCCTGGACAGGGATTCTCCGAGCAGTACTTC
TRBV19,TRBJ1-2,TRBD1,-,CASTVDRVGNYGYTF,TGTGCCAGTACCGTGGACAGGGTAGGCAACTATGGCTACACCTTC
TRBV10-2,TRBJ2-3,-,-,CASSETGTTDTQYF,TGCGCCAGCAGTGAGACAGGGACGACAGATACGCAGTATTTT
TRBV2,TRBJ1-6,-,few,CASSPLVSLNSPLHF,TGTGCCAGCAGTCCCCTCGTTAGCTTGAATTCACCCCTCCACTTT
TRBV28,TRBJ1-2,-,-,CASSLRRTYGYTF,TGTGCCAGCAGCCTCCGGAGGACCTATGGCTACACCTTC
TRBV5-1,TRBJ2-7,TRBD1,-,CASSLVQGATPYEQYF,TGCGCCAGCAGCTTGGTACAGGGGGCCACCCCCTACGAGCAGTACTTC
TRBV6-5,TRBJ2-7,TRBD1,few,CASSFGQGEFYEQYF,TGTGCCAGCAGCTTTGGACAGGGGGAGTTCTACGAGCAGTACTTC
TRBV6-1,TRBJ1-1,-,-,CASPGAFTEAFF,TGTGCCAGCCCAGGTGCCTTCACTGAAGCTTTCTTT
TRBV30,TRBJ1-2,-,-,CAWSAKPGLGFMFYGYTF,TGTGCCTGGAGTGCGAAACCGGGACTCGGTTTTATGTTCTATGGCTACACCTTC
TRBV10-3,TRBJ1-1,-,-,CAISEKVLGAAFF,TGTGCCATCAGTGAAAAGGTTTTGGGGGCCGCTTTCTTT
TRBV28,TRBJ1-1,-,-,CASSLSGTIEAFF,TGTGCCAGCAGTTTGTCGGGGACTATTGAAGCTTTCTTT
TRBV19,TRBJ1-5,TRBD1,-,CASRWTGGYQPQHF,TGTGCCAGTAGATGGACAGGGGGGTATCAGCCCCAGCATTTT
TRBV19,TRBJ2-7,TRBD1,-,CASSSGTGDYEQYF,TGTGCCAGTAGTTCCGGGACAGGGGACTACGAGCAGTACTTC
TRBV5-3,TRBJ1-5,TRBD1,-,CARSFVNLKETGAGNQPQHF,TGTGCCAGAAGTTTCGTAAACCTGAAAGAGACAGGGGCTGGCAATCAGCCCCAGCATTTT
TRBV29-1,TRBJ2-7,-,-,CSVRDRDSYEQYF,TGCAGCGTGCGGGACAGAGACTCCTACGAGCAGTACTTC
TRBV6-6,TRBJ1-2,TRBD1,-,CASRDQGEGYTF,TGTGCCAGCAGAGACCAGGGGGAAGGCTACACCTTC
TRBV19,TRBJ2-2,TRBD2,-,CASSIPGGINTGELFF,TGTGCCAGTAGTATACCCGGGGGGATCAACACCGGGGAGCTGTTTTTT
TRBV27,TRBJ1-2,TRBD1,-,CASSLSAGGGGYTF,TGTGCCAGCAGTTTATCGGCAGGGGGCGGCGGCTACACCTTC
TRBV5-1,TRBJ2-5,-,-,CASSFGQQETQYF,TGCGCCAGCAGCTTTGGACAGCAAGAGACCCAGTACTTC
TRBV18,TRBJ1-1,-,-,CASSPGDTEAFF,TGTGCCAGCTCACCCGGTGACACTGAAGCTTTCTTT
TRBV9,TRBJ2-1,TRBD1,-,CASSDRDRDYNEQFF,TGTGCCAGCAGCGACCGGGACAGGGATTACAATGAGCAGTTCTTC
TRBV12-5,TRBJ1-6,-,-,CASGSGVRNSPLHF,TGTGCTAGTGGTTCAGGGGTGCGTAATTCACCCCTCCACTTT